These 9 T cell receptor beta chains originate from one sample sequenced in a study of T cell repertoires in cytomegalovirus infection. TCRdb independently ran MiXCR on the reads; one entry per CDR3 protein. Here the sample spans about 830,000 distinct CDR3 sequences, about 31% being singletons. Antigens of these TCRs are unknown. The source material was cultured CD8+ T cells from PBMCs, sampled from culture after CMV antigen stimulation. These receptors were taken from a human donor in good health (CMV status not recorded). Some clones in this sample may be carry-over from other donors' samples.

The sample holds many counts of this clonotype. This chain links TRBV7-9 with TRBJ1-4, with a possible D match to TRBD1 (6 bases). This CDR3 contains 14 residues. Germline V gene sequence: CDR1 SEHNR, CDR2 FQNEAQ (reference sequence). V lost 6 bases to trimming and J lost 5 bases, with 13 bases between them. The CDR3 region is CASSRGDTNEKLFF. DNA of the CDR3: TGTGCCAGCAGTCGGGGGGACACCAATGAAAAACTGTTTTTT.

The gene calls are TRBV29-1 and TRBJ1-5; D gene uncertain. The germline V and J ends were trimmed by 4 bases and 2 bases, with 12 bases remaining between them. Germline CDR1 SQVTM, CDR2 ANQGSEA. This CDR3 region has 14 residues. The CDR3 DNA follows: TGCAGCGTTGTTACCCCGGGCGGCAATCAGCCCCAGCATTTT. Encoded protein: CSVVTPGGNQPQHF. The full variable domain, rest sourced from reference TRBV29-1 and TRBJ1-5, is SAVISQKPSRDICQRGTSLTIQCQVDSQVTMMFWYRQQPGQSLTLIATANQGSEATYESGFVIDKFPISRPNLTFSTLTVSNMSPEDSSIYLCSVVTPGGNQPQHFGDGTRLSIL.

V and J are TRBV12-5 and TRBJ2-1, with D possibly called TRBD1 or TRBD2 (6 bases each). The CDR3 sequence is 13 residues long. Trimming shortened V by 3 bases and J by 8 bases, and 11 bases separated the two germline ends. Per the germline V gene, CDR1 is LGHNT and CDR2 is FRNRAP. The CDR3 nucleotides are TGTGCTAGTGGTTTTGAGGGGGGAGATGAGCAGTTCTTC. It specifies CASGFEGGDEQFF.

The CDR3 spells CASSRQGAWETQYF. For the CDR3, the DNA is TGTGCCAGCAGCCGACAAGGGGCCTGGGAGACCCAGTACTTC. The rearrangement joins TRBV6-1 to TRBJ2-5; possible D gene TRBD1, 5 bases. The CDR3 consists of 14 residues. CDR1 and CDR2 from the germline V gene are MNHNS and SASEGT. V was clipped by 6 bases and J by 5 bases, with 16 bases between them.

This clonotype was seen a few times. This chain links TRBV7-9 with TRBJ1-1; 8 nucleotides line up with TRBD1. With 3 bases clipped from V and 4 bases from J, the junction kept 7 bases outside the gene matches. Looked up from germline, CDR1 is SEHNR and CDR2 is FQNEAQ (reference sequence). CDR3 length: 15 amino acids. The CDR3 DNA follows: TGTGCCAGCAGCTTCGCCAGGGGGCTAGGCACTGAAGCTTTCTTT. Its translation is CASSFARGLGTEAFF.

CDR3 residues: CASSSLVRPTDEQYF. CDR3 DNA: TGTGCCAGCAGTTCCCTCGTCAGACCCACCGACGAGCAGTACTTC. The chain employs TRBV12-3 or TRBV12-4 and TRBJ2-7; the D is unclear. Trimming left V 4 bases short and J 5 bases short, with 18 bases between. The CDR3 spans 15 residues.

V is TRBV6-5 and J is TRBJ2-2; either TRBD1 or TRBD2 may supply D (6 bases each). This CDR3 spans 18 amino acids. The germline V gene encodes CDR1 MNHEY and CDR2 SVGAGI. V was clipped by 1 base and J by 3 bases, with 18 bases between them. The CDR3 sequence is CASSYYGGAGLDTGELFF. CDR3 nucleotides: TGTGCCAGCAGTTACTACGGGGGCGCAGGGTTGGACACCGGGGAGCTGTTTTTT.

V gene TRBV7-4 combines with J gene TRBJ2-7, with a possible D match to TRBD1 (6 bases). Germline loops: CDR1 SGHVT, CDR2 SQSDAQ. There are 13 residues in the CDR3. V was shortened by 4 bases and J by 7 bases, with 14 bases between the two germline ends. The CDR3 protein is CASSSSNREEQYF. In DNA form, the CDR3 reads TGTGCCAGCAGCTCTAGCAACAGGGAGGAGCAGTACTTC.

The sample holds many counts of this clonotype. This sequence joins TRBV7-9 and TRBJ1-2; D is unresolved. V was trimmed by 8 bases and J by 1 base, leaving 20 bases between them. The germline V gene encodes CDR1 SEHNR and CDR2 FQNEAQ (reference sequence). This CDR3 is built from 16 residues. The CDR3 DNA sequence: TGTGCCAGCGGCGATCGGAGGGAAGGATTTAACTATGGCTACACCTTC. Encoded protein: CASGDRREGFNYGYTF. The whole variable domain, remainder taken from reference TRBV7-9 and TRBJ1-2, is DTGVSQNPRHKITKRGQNVTFRCDPISEHNRLYWYRQTLGQGPEFLTYFQNEAQLEKSRLLSDRFSAERPKGSFSTLEIQRTEQGDSAMYLCASGDRREGFNYGYTFGSGTRLTVV.